The rows below give T cell receptor beta chains drawn from one sample of a study of shared clonotypes between healthy human individuals. TCRdb keeps only in-frame clones here, not all; method: immunoSEQ multiplex PCR. The sample lists 500,000 to 650,000 clones, roughly four fifths occurring once. The sequencing input was PBMCs. The source is a woman aged 40 to 50 in good health. Some clones in this sample may be carry-over from other donors' samples. Both conserved end residues are part of each CDR3. D genes are given only for firm matches. A row's size may be missing; if present it is once, few, many or a size class.

>15|TRBV7-8|TRBJ2-7|TRBD2|-
TGTGCCAGCAGCTTAAGAGCCAGCGGGAGTTACGAGCAGTACTTC
CASSLRASGSYEQYF
>18|TRBV18|TRBJ2-6|TRBD1|-
TGTGCCAGCTCACCGCTTACACAGGGGGCGTCTGGGGCCAACGTCCTGACTTTC
CASSPLTQGASGANVLTF
>15|TRBV18|TRBJ1-2|TRBD1|-
TGTGCCAGCTCACCACCAGGACAGGGTTATATTGGCTACACCTTC
CASSPPGQGYIGYTF
>13|TRBV5-4|TRBJ2-7|-|-
TGTGCCAGCAGCCGCTGGGGTTCCTACGAGCAGTACTTC
CASSRWGSYEQYF
>15|TRBV18|TRBJ2-1|TRBD1|-
TGTGCCAGCTCACCCGGACAGGCCTTCTACAATGAGCAGTTCTTC
CASSPGQAFYNEQFF
>15|TRBV9|TRBJ2-5|TRBD1|-
TGTGCCAGCAGCCGACAGGGACAGGGTCAGGAGACCCAGTACTTC
CASSRQGQGQETQYF
>15|TRBV5-1|TRBJ2-5|TRBD1|-
TGCGCCAGCAGCTTGGGGGGACAGGGACAAGAGACCCAGTACTTC
CASSLGGQGQETQYF
>14|TRBV9|TRBJ2-2|-|-
TGTGCCAGCAGCGCGCACCCCAACACCGGGGAGCTGTTTTTT
CASSAHPNTGELFF
>17|TRBV28|TRBJ2-7|-|-
TGTGCCGGCAGTTTAAGCCTGTGGACAATTCAGACCTACGAGCAGTACTTC
CAGSLSLWTIQTYEQYF
>17|TRBV19|TRBJ2-7|TRBD2|-
TGTGCCAGTAGTCTGTCCGGGACTACCGCATTTTCCTACGAGCAGTACTTC
CASSLSGTTAFSYEQYF
>16|TRBV6-1|TRBJ1-4|-|-
TGTGCCAGCAGTGAATTACGAACGGGAGGGATTGAAAAACTGTTTTTT
CASSELRTGGIEKLFF
>14|TRBV28|TRBJ2-7|TRBD2|-
TGTGCCAGCAGTTCGGTAGCGGGACTCTACGAGCAGTACTTC
CASSSVAGLYEQYF
>18|TRBV28|TRBJ2-1|-|-
TGTGCCAGCAGCCCCCATACAGGCCGCCCTATCTCCTACAATGAGCAGTTCTTC
CASSPHTGRPISYNEQFF
>15|TRBV10-3|TRBJ2-5|TRBD1|-
TGTGCCATCAGGACAGGGGGTACATCTCAAGAGACCCAGTACTTC
CAIRTGGTSQETQYF
>15|TRBV28|TRBJ1-2|TRBD1|-
TGTGCCAGCAGTTTCCTCCGACAGGGCCAGTATGGCTACACCTTC
CASSFLRQGQYGYTF
>16|TRBV7-3|TRBJ2-1|TRBD1|-
TGTGCCAGCAGCCCCACCCGGGGGACAGGGGGAGTTGAGCAGTTCTTC
CASSPTRGTGGVEQFF
>15|TRBV28|TRBJ2-7|-|-
TGTGCCAGCAGTTCAAACAGACACGTAAGCTACGAGCAGTACTTC
CASSSNRHVSYEQYF
>13|TRBV28|TRBJ2-7|-|-
TGTGCCAGCAGTTTAGTAGGCGCCTACGAGCAGTACTTC
CASSLVGAYEQYF
>15|TRBV5-4|TRBJ1-3|-|-
TGCGCCAGCAGCCAGACCTATAGCTCTGGAAACACCATATATTTT
CASSQTYSSGNTIYF
>15|TRBV6-1|TRBJ2-7|TRBD2|-
TGTGCCAGCATTCGACTAGCGGGAGTTAGCTACGAGCAGTACTTC
CASIRLAGVSYEQYF
>15|TRBV18|TRBJ2-2|-|-
TGTGCCAGCTCACCTGACAGGCCGAACACCGGGGAGCTGTTTTTT
CASSPDRPNTGELFF
>14|TRBV5-1|TRBJ2-1|-|-
TGCGCCAGCACAGCTCTACAAGGTACCAATGAGCAGTTCTTC
CASTALQGTNEQFF
>14|TRBV5-6|TRBJ2-4|-|-
TGTGCCAGCAGCGGGACTCTAGCCAAAAACATTCAGTACTTC
CASSGTLAKNIQYF
>16|TRBV5-4|TRBJ2-5|TRBD2|once
TGTGCCAGCAGCTCCTGGGGAGGGAGAAACCAAGAGACCCAGTACTTC
CASSSWGGRNQETQYF
>11|TRBV20-1|TRBJ2-3|-|-
TGCAGTGCTACGCCTCAAGATACGCAGTATTTT
CSATPQDTQYF
>15|TRBV18|TRBJ1-1|-|once
TGTGCCAGCTCAGCAGGAACTCCGGCGAACACTGAAGCTTTCTTT
CASSAGTPANTEAFF
>16|TRBV5-8|TRBJ1-4|-|once
TGCGCCAGCAGCCCTAGGCCTCCGGGAACCCCTGAAAAACTGTTTTTT
CASSPRPPGTPEKLFF
>14|TRBV19|TRBJ2-3|TRBD1|few
TGTGCCAGTAGTACAACAGGGGTTGGGGATACGCAGTATTTT
CASSTTGVGDTQYF
>15|TRBV15|TRBJ1-1|-|once
TGTGCCACCAGCAGAGATGGCAGTTCGAACACTGAAGCTTTCTTT
CATSRDGSSNTEAFF